This TCR beta chain was retrieved from a study of blood T cell repertoires in COVID-19. Study-level information: Sites in the United States, Italy and Spain provided acute and convalescent COVID-19 samples. T cells, B-cell-depleted T cells, or PBMCs supplied cDNA or gDNA.

Per the original methods: The authors estimated nucleated cell counts from reference gene primer amplification. TCRdb's table, derived via immunoSEQ multiplex PCR, lists solely in-frame clones and lacks some. The V and J calls and clone size are taken from that table; D and trimming were inferred from the DNA. The repertoire holds around 120,000 clones, approximately 70% seen once, with 0.75% to 0.9% in the top ten. CDR3 length: 16 amino acids. From germline, CDR1 is SEHNR and CDR2 FQNEAQ (reference sequence). J lost 1 base, V lost 6 bases, and 6 bases had no gene match. This TCR derives from a human donor with acute or convalescent COVID-19. The donor label of this sample is uncertain. The sequencing sample was made of peripheral blood. This rearrangement joins TRBV7-9 to TRBJ1-5; TRBD1 agrees at 10 bases. The CDR3 DNA reads TGTGCCAGCAGTCTGGGGGGACAGGGGAGCAATCAGCCCCAGCATTTT. It encodes CASSLGGQGSNQPQHF.